These T cell receptor beta chains were read from a single sample in a study of T-cell reconstitution after alpha-beta-depleted transplantation in children. TCRdb fed the PCR reads into MiXCR, producing one record per CDR3 protein. The sample contains 300,000 to 350,000 distinct CDR3 sequences, approximately 23% of which appear only once. The source material was PBMCs, mostly from graft donor cells, sampled 180 days after TCRalphabeta/CD19-depleted stem cell transplant. The receptor set was obtained from a male patient aged 10 to 17 who had a stem cell transplant for acute lymphoblastic leukemia, so the T cells may come from the graft donor. Each CDR3 is given with its conserved first and last residue. The D gene is left open where the match is weak. The listing skips clone size in some rows; elsewhere it reads once, few, many or a size class.

v_call	clone_size	j_call	d_call	cdr3_length	cdr3_nt	cdr3_aa
TRBV20-1	.	TRBJ2-1	.	15	TGCAGTGCTACTAGCCCCGACGGCTCCTACAATGAGCAGTTCTTC	CSATSPDGSYNEQFF
TRBV12-3/TRBV12-4	few	TRBJ2-6	.	17	TGTGCCAGCAGTTTATTTTATGGGACTTCTGGGGCCAACGTCCTGACTTTC	CASSLFYGTSGANVLTF
TRBV7-2	few	TRBJ2-1	.	18	TGTGCCAGCAGGTTACTAGCTCTAGCTCCCAGGGCCCGCAATGAGCAGTTCTTC	CASRLLALAPRARNEQFF
TRBV10-3	few	TRBJ2-7	.	13	TGTGCCATCAGTGAGTCCACCTCCTACGAGCAGTACTTC	CAISESTSYEQYF
TRBV4-1	few	TRBJ1-3	.	18	TGCGCCAGCAGCCAAGATCGGGGGGTGGGGGTAACTGGAAACACCATATATTTT	CASSQDRGVGVTGNTIYF
TRBV7-9	few	TRBJ2-5	.	14	TGTGCCAGCGTAAATGGACGATTTCAAGAGACCCAGTACTTC	CASVNGRFQETQYF
TRBV5-1	.	TRBJ2-7	TRBD1	15	TGCGCCAGCAGCTTAGCCGACAGGGGGTACTACGAGCAGTACTTC	CASSLADRGYYEQYF
TRBV6-2/TRBV6-3	many	TRBJ2-7	TRBD1	14	TGTGCCAGCAGTTACCGGGACAGGGTCTACGAGCAGTACTTC	CASSYRDRVYEQYF
TRBV4-1	many	TRBJ2-3	.	13	TGCGCCAGCAGCTCAGCGACCGCCTATACGCAGTATTTT	CASSSATAYTQYF
TRBV5-1	.	TRBJ2-3	.	14	TGCGCCAGCAGCTTGGCCGCAGACACAGATACGCAGTATTTT	CASSLAADTDTQYF
TRBV20-1	few	TRBJ1-1	TRBD1	15	TGCAGTGCTGGTGGGACAGGGGGCTTGAACACTGAAGCTTTCTTT	CSAGGTGGLNTEAFF
TRBV5-1	many	TRBJ2-3	.	13	TGCGCCAGCAGACGACCAGGGTCAGATACGCAGTATTTT	CASRRPGSDTQYF
TRBV6-1	.	TRBJ1-3	.	16	TGTGCCAGCGTGCGGGCCCTTCATCCTTCTGGAAACACCATATATTTT	CASVRALHPSGNTIYF
TRBV12-3/TRBV12-4	.	TRBJ2-5	.	16	TGTGCCAGCAGTTTAATGCTATGGCGCAGGGAAGAGACCCAGTACTTC	CASSLMLWRREETQYF
TRBV6-5	.	TRBJ2-7	.	15	TGTGCCAGCAGTTACTCGCGAGGGAGTGGGTACGAGCAGTACTTC	CASSYSRGSGYEQYF
TRBV29-1	many	TRBJ2-5	.	14	TGCAGCGTTGGTCCCAGGCGGTACCAAGAGACCCAGTACTTC	CSVGPRRYQETQYF
TRBV12-3/TRBV12-4	many	TRBJ1-1	.	10	TGTGCCAGCAGCGTAGGAAGCCAGAACTTT	CASSVGSQNF
TRBV9	.	TRBJ1-2	.	13	TGTGCCAGCAGCTCCCTCCTCAACTATGGCTACACCTTC	CASSSLLNYGYTF
TRBV12-3/TRBV12-4	few	TRBJ1-6	.	13	TGTGCCAGCACCATATCGCACCGGGCCTTGCTCCACTTT	CASTISHRALLHF
TRBV12-3/TRBV12-4	.	TRBJ1-2	TRBD1	16	TGTGCCAGCAGTAAACACAGGGGTCCAAATCGTGATGGCTACACCTTC	CASSKHRGPNRDGYTF
TRBV4-2	few	TRBJ2-1	.	12	TGTGCCAGCAGCCAGGGTAAGGGGGAACAGTTCTTC	CASSQGKGEQFF
TRBV28	few	TRBJ1-5	.	14	TGTGCCAGCAGTGGTGGGTTCGGCAATCAGCCCCAGCATTTT	CASSGGFGNQPQHF
TRBV2	.	TRBJ2-5	.	14	TGTGCCAGCATCCTTTGGTCCATGCAAGAGACCCAGTACTTC	CASILWSMQETQYF
TRBV7-3	few	TRBJ2-1	TRBD2	13	TGTGCCAGCAGCCTCGGGACTAGGAATGAGCAGTTCTTC	CASSLGTRNEQFF
TRBV11-3	once	TRBJ2-1	.	17	TGTGCCAGCAGCCCGCGGAGGGGAGCGGCCCAGTACAATGAGCAGTTCTTC	CASSPRRGAAQYNEQFF
TRBV20-1	.	TRBJ1-5	.	15	TGCAGTGCTAGAATAGGGGGGCGCGGCAATCAGCCCCAGCATTTT	CSARIGGRGNQPQHF
TRBV7-6	.	TRBJ2-7	.	15	TGTGCCAGCAGCTTCACCGACGGACTCTCCTACGAGCAGTACTTC	CASSFTDGLSYEQYF
TRBV5-4	.	TRBJ1-2	.	13	TGTGCCAGCAGCCGGGCCTACCCCTATGGCTACACCTTC	CASSRAYPYGYTF
TRBV28	.	TRBJ1-1	.	12	TGTGCCAGCTGGGACACGGGCACTGAAGCTTTCTTT	CASWDTGTEAFF
TRBV20-1	few	TRBJ1-5	.	15	TGCAGTGCTAGAATCGGGTCCCTTCGCAATCAGCCCCAGCATTTT	CSARIGSLRNQPQHF
TRBV28	.	TRBJ2-2	.	13	TGTGCCAGCATGAGCTCGAACACCGGGGAGCTGTTTTTT	CASMSSNTGELFF
TRBV7-9	once	TRBJ2-7	.	12	TGTGCCAGCAGTAGGGGAGTGGAAGAGCAGTACTTC	CASSRGVEEQYF
TRBV7-2	.	TRBJ1-4	TRBD1	14	TGTGCCAGCAGCGAGGACAGGGGGGAAGAAAAACTGTTTTTT	CASSEDRGEEKLFF
TRBV5-6	.	TRBJ2-7	.	13	TGTGCCAGGAGCTTCGGAGTCTCCTACGAGCAGTACTTC	CARSFGVSYEQYF
TRBV7-2	.	TRBJ2-3	TRBD2	16	TGTGCCAGCAGCCATGGACTAGCGGGGGATAGGGATACGCAGTATTTT	CASSHGLAGDRDTQYF
TRBV7-8	few	TRBJ2-1	TRBD2	16	TGTGCCAGCAGCCACCGTCGACTAGCGACTCACAATGAGCAGTTCTTC	CASSHRRLATHNEQFF
TRBV5-6	.	TRBJ2-7	.	16	TGTGCCAGCAGCGCCCCGGGAGAAAGGGGGTCCTACGAGCAGTACTTC	CASSAPGERGSYEQYF
TRBV4-1	many	TRBJ2-2	TRBD2	18	TGCGCCAGCAGCCAAAGGAACAGCGGGAGGGCCAGGGCCGGGGAGCTGTTTTTT	CASSQRNSGRARAGELFF
TRBV7-3	many	TRBJ2-7	.	11	TGTGCCAGCAGCTCCCCCTACGAGCAGTACTTC	CASSSPYEQYF
TRBV4-1	few	TRBJ1-2	TRBD1	14	TGCGCCAGCAGCCAATCAGGGACAGCCTATGGCTACACCTTC	CASSQSGTAYGYTF
TRBV9	.	TRBJ2-4	TRBD2	17	TGTGCCAGCAGCGTAGGGGCGGGAGGCAGAGCCAAAAACATTCAGTACTTC	CASSVGAGGRAKNIQYF
TRBV12-3/TRBV12-4	.	TRBJ1-1	.	13	TGTGCCAGCAGACAGAGCGCCAACACTGAAGCTTTCTTT	CASRQSANTEAFF
TRBV5-1	.	TRBJ2-7	.	13	TGCGCCAGCAGCTTGGATTGGGTCTACGAGCAGTACTTC	CASSLDWVYEQYF
TRBV7-6	.	TRBJ2-2	.	15	TGTGCCAGCAGCTTCTCACGGACGAACACCGGGGAGCTGTTTTTT	CASSFSRTNTGELFF
TRBV15	.	TRBJ2-2	.	13	TGTGCCACCAGCAGAGAAGGCATCGGGGAGCTGTTTTTT	CATSREGIGELFF
TRBV28	.	TRBJ2-7	TRBD2	15	TGTGCCAGCAGTGGGGGGGACTTCAGCTCCTACGAGCAGTACTTC	CASSGGDFSSYEQYF
TRBV12-3/TRBV12-4	.	TRBJ1-2	TRBD1	17	TGTGCCAGCAGTTCCACGTTCTCAGGGGGCTTCGTCTATGGCTACACCTTC	CASSSTFSGGFVYGYTF
TRBV5-1	few	TRBJ2-7	TRBD2	14	TGCGCCAGCAGCTTTAGCGGGCGGGACTACGAGCAGTACTTC	CASSFSGRDYEQYF
TRBV6-2/TRBV6-3	.	TRBJ1-6	.	18	TGTGCCAGCAGTTACACCCGAGGGAAGGAAAGTGCCTCCCCACCCCTCCACTTT	CASSYTRGKESASPPLHF
TRBV27	.	TRBJ1-5	.	15	TGTGCCAGCAGGAGACGAGGACAGCTCAATCAGCCCCAGCATTTT	CASRRRGQLNQPQHF
TRBV4-1	.	TRBJ2-7	.	15	TGCGCCAGCAGCCCCGCGGACCGGCAAGACTACGAGCAGTACTTC	CASSPADRQDYEQYF
TRBV4-1	.	TRBJ2-1	.	13	TGCGCCAGCAGGGCGGGAAGGGTCAATGAGCAGTTCTTC	CASRAGRVNEQFF
TRBV29-1	.	TRBJ2-5	TRBD1	14	TGCAGCGTCAAGGGCCAGGGGGCGGGGGAGACCCAGTACTTC	CSVKGQGAGETQYF
TRBV29-1	.	TRBJ2-7	.	11	TGCAGCGTTGCCCTCCCTGATGGGCAGTACTTC	CSVALPDGQYF
TRBV28	.	TRBJ2-5	.	16	TGTGCCAGCAGCACCTCCCTGACAGCCGCTCAAGAGACCCAGTACTTC	CASSTSLTAAQETQYF
TRBV4-1	.	TRBJ2-5	.	12	TGCGCCAGCAGCCAAGATGGTCGGACCCAGTACTTC	CASSQDGRTQYF
TRBV9	.	TRBJ1-3	.	13	TGTGCCAGCAGCGCTCGGACTGGAAACACCATATATTTT	CASSARTGNTIYF
TRBV11-2	.	TRBJ2-6	TRBD1	15	TGTGCCAGCAGCTTATTACGCGGACAGGGCAACGTCCTGACTTTC	CASSLLRGQGNVLTF
TRBV4-1	.	TRBJ2-1	TRBD2	13	TGCGCCAGCAGCCAGGGACTAGCCTATGAGCAGTTCTTC	CASSQGLAYEQFF